The rows below give T cell receptor beta chains drawn from one sample of a study of blood T cell repertoires in COVID-19. Produced via immunoSEQ multiplex PCR; TCRdb's table is partial and in-frame only. The sample includes under 250,000 clones, about 89% of them seen just once. The sample consisted of peripheral blood. These TCRs come from a woman aged 35 to 49 with acute or convalescent COVID-19. CDR3s include the opening cysteine and the closing phenylalanine or tryptophan. The D gene is left open where the match is weak. The listing skips clone size in some rows; elsewhere it reads once, few, many or a size class.

len | abundance | j_gene | d_gene | v_gene | CDR3aa | CDR3nt
16 | - | TRBJ1-2 | TRBD1 | TRBV7-9 | CASSLGQGEPNYGYTF | TGTGCCAGCAGCTTAGGACAGGGCGAACCTAACTATGGCTACACCTTC
15 | once | TRBJ1-2 | TRBD1 | TRBV27 | CASSFGGQGFYGYTF | TGTGCCAGCAGTTTCGGGGGACAGGGATTCTATGGCTACACCTTC
19 | - | TRBJ1-1 | - | TRBV4-1 | CASRSQKVSAGEGNTEAFF | TGCGCCAGCAGGAGTCAAAAAGTGTCGGCAGGGGAGGGGAACACTGAAGCTTTCTTT
15 | - | TRBJ1-1 | - | TRBV9 | CASSGGGQKNTEAFF | TGTGCCAGCAGCGGAGGTGGACAAAAGAACACTGAAGCTTTCTTT
14 | - | TRBJ1-5 | - | TRBV25-1 | CASSAQGLSQPQHF | TGTGCCAGCAGTGCCCAGGGACTATCACAGCCCCAGCATTTT
15 | - | TRBJ1-2 | - | TRBV24-1 | CATSDSGITNYGYTF | TGTGCCACCAGTGATTCAGGGATTACTAACTATGGCTACACCTTC
15 | - | TRBJ2-3 | TRBD1 | TRBV9 | CASSVVGQDTDTQYF | TGTGCCAGCAGCGTAGTTGGACAGGACACAGATACGCAGTATTTT
15 | - | TRBJ2-5 | - | TRBV30 | CAWSLGRGSQETQYF | TGTGCCTGGAGCCTGGGGAGGGGGTCCCAAGAGACCCAGTACTTC
18 | - | TRBJ2-5 | TRBD2 | TRBV7-6 | CASSPEYATSGGEETQYF | TGTGCCAGCAGCCCCGAATATGCGACTAGCGGGGGGGAAGAGACCCAGTACTTC
16 | - | TRBJ2-2 | TRBD2 | TRBV7-2 | CASSPPSGGAPGELFF | TGTGCCAGCAGCCCCCCTAGCGGGGGGGCCCCCGGGGAGCTGTTTTTT
15 | - | TRBJ1-3 | TRBD1 | TRBV28 | CASSRDRSSGNTIYF | TGTGCCAGCAGTAGGGACAGAAGCTCTGGAAACACCATATATTTT
14 | - | TRBJ1-5 | TRBD1 | TRBV18 | CASSPGRGNQPQHF | TGTGCCAGCTCACCAGGCAGGGGGAATCAGCCCCAGCATTTT
16 | - | TRBJ1-5 | - | TRBV2 | CASTRDRVLGNQPQHF | TGTGCCAGCACCCGAGATCGGGTGTTGGGCAATCAGCCCCAGCATTTT
20 | - | TRBJ2-6 | - | TRBV9 | CASRPLGPGSINSGANVLTF | TGTGCCAGCAGGCCCCTCGGACCGGGATCTATCAACTCTGGGGCCAACGTCCTGACTTTC
16 | - | TRBJ2-5 | - | TRBV15 | CATSRARQTVGETQYF | TGTGCCACCAGCAGAGCTCGACAGACCGTCGGAGAGACCCAGTACTTC
14 | - | TRBJ1-3 | TRBD1 | TRBV7-2 | CASSTGGVGNTIYF | TGTGCCAGCAGCACAGGGGGGGTAGGAAACACCATATATTTT
12 | - | TRBJ1-5 | - | TRBV12-3/TRBV12-4 | CASSSGNQPQHF | TGTGCCAGCAGTTCTGGCAATCAGCCCCAGCATTTT
13 | - | TRBJ1-3 | - | TRBV5-4 | CASIPQFRNTIYF | TGTGCCAGCATCCCACAGTTTAGAAACACCATATATTTT
14 | - | TRBJ2-3 | TRBD1 | TRBV5-4 | CASSFGTGEDTQYF | TGTGCCAGCAGCTTTGGGACAGGGGAAGATACGCAGTATTTT
14 | - | TRBJ2-3 | TRBD1 | TRBV5-4 | CASSSGQNTDTQYF | TGTGCCAGCAGCTCGGGACAGAACACAGATACGCAGTATTTT
17 | - | TRBJ2-6 | - | TRBV24-1 | CATSDPGLNSGANVLTF | TGTGCCACCAGTGACCCGGGACTCAACTCTGGGGCCAACGTCCTGACTTTC
13 | - | TRBJ1-3 | TRBD1 | TRBV4-1 | CASSLGTGNTIYF | TGCGCCAGCAGCCTTGGGACAGGGAACACCATATATTTT
14 | - | TRBJ1-1 | - | TRBV6-5 | CASTRPGHLTEAFF | TGTGCCAGCACCCGACCCGGACATCTCACTGAAGCTTTCTTT
16 | once | TRBJ1-1 | TRBD1 | TRBV9 | CASSPTTGNTITEAFF | TGTGCCAGCAGCCCCACGACAGGGAATACGATCACTGAAGCTTTCTTT
12 | - | TRBJ1-6 | - | TRBV24-1 | CATSLRGSPLHF | TGTGCCACCAGTCTTCGGGGTTCACCCCTCCACTTT
15 | - | TRBJ2-1 | TRBD2 | TRBV13 | CASSLSGGSYNEQFF | TGTGCCAGCAGCCTTAGCGGGGGGTCCTACAATGAGCAGTTCTTC
15 | - | TRBJ2-1 | TRBD2 | TRBV11-2 | CASSTRDSGGNEQFF | TGTGCCAGCAGCACCCGGGACTCGGGGGGGAATGAGCAGTTCTTC
13 | - | TRBJ2-1 | TRBD2 | TRBV12-3/TRBV12-4 | CASLTSGYNEQFF | TGTGCCAGCCTGACTAGCGGCTACAATGAGCAGTTCTTC
17 | - | TRBJ1-3 | - | TRBV3-1/TRBV3-2 | CASSQSVAGARGNTIYF | TGTGCCAGCAGCCAATCGGTTGCGGGGGCGCGGGGAAACACCATATATTTT
15 | - | TRBJ2-3 | TRBD2 | TRBV9 | CASSSPSGGTDTQYF | TGTGCCAGCAGCTCTCCTAGCGGGGGAACAGATACGCAGTATTTT
16 | - | TRBJ1-2 | TRBD1 | TRBV9 | CASSVAGGQGFYGYTF | TGTGCCAGCAGCGTAGCGGGGGGACAGGGCTTCTATGGCTACACCTTC
17 | - | TRBJ1-2 | TRBD1 | TRBV10-3 | CAISYGTGGFYNYGYTF | TGTGCCATCAGTTACGGGACAGGGGGCTTCTATAACTATGGCTACACCTTC
13 | - | TRBJ1-2 | - | TRBV19 | CASSALFQGSYTF | TGTGCCAGTAGCGCTCTGTTCCAGGGCAGCTACACCTTC
15 | - | TRBJ1-6 | TRBD1 | TRBV4-1 | CASSPPDRQKSPLHF | TGCGCCAGCAGCCCACCGGACAGGCAAAAATCACCCCTCCACTTT
14 | - | TRBJ1-2 | - | TRBV2 | CASRSTGWGNGYTF | TGTGCCAGCAGGTCGACAGGTTGGGGGAATGGCTACACCTTC
15 | - | TRBJ2-2 | - | TRBV27 | CASSFYSRPSGELFF | TGTGCCAGCAGTTTTTATAGTCGCCCCTCCGGGGAGCTGTTTTTT
20 | - | TRBJ1-3 | TRBD1 | TRBV6-1 | CASSEFMAGTVVDSGNTIYF | TGTGCCAGCAGTGAATTTATGGCGGGGACAGTGGTTGACTCTGGAAACACCATATATTTT
15 | - | TRBJ1-2 | - | TRBV5-6 | CASSSSEQGHYGYTF | TGTGCCAGCAGCTCCTCTGAGCAGGGCCACTATGGCTACACCTTC
14 | - | TRBJ1-1 | - | TRBV5-4 | CASSLGGSGTEAFF | TGTGCCAGCTCCCTCGGGGGTTCCGGGACTGAAGCTTTCTTT
13 | - | TRBJ1-1 | - | TRBV18 | CASSLTYNTEAFF | TGTGCCAGCTCACTCACATATAACACTGAAGCTTTCTTT